The 11 T cell receptor beta chains below all came from one sample that was sequenced in a study of blood T cell repertoires in COVID-19. Clones were sequenced by immunoSEQ multiplex PCR, and TCRdb holds only the in-frame ones, with some missing. The sample includes about 240,000 clones, around 83% of them seen just once. The sequenced sample consisted of peripheral blood. The receptors shown here come from a woman of 80 years or more with acute or convalescent COVID-19.

This rearrangement joins TRBV5-1 to TRBJ1-4, with D hard to call. The germline CDR1 and CDR2 sequences are SGHRS and YFSETQ. This CDR3 comprises 15 residues. Trimming took 0 bases from V and 6 from J, leaving 12 bases between them. CDR3 amino acids: CASSLAGIRDEKLFF. The CDR3 DNA is TGCGCCAGCAGCTTGGCGGGGATAAGGGATGAAAAACTGTTTTTT.

Only a few counts were recorded for this clone. The rearrangement joins TRBV7-6 to TRBJ1-1, with D perhaps matching TRBD1 (6 bases). V lost 1 base and J lost 5, with 14 bases in between. The CDR3 contains 15 residues. Germline V lookup: CDR1 SGHVS, CDR2 FNYEAQ. The CDR3 DNA reads TGTGCCAGCAGCTTAGATGAGGGGGGGGCTACTGAAGCTTTCTTT. It specifies CASSLDEGGATEAFF.

The chain recombines TRBV7-3 with TRBJ2-2; 10 bases match TRBD1. V dropped 5 bases and J dropped 5; count of bases not matched to a gene: 2. This CDR3 has 14 amino acids. Germline V gene sequence: CDR1 SGHTA, CDR2 FQGTGA. CDR3: CASSRQGATGELFF. For the CDR3, the DNA is TGTGCCAGCAGCCGACAGGGGGCAACCGGGGAGCTGTTTTTT.

The gene calls are TRBV7-2 and TRBJ2-3; maybe TRBD2 (6 bases). V was cut by 4 bases and J by 3 bases, with 8 bases left in between. This CDR3 contains 13 residues. Germline CDR1 is SGHTA and CDR2 is FQGNSA. Here the CDR3 reads CASSWRATDTQYF. For the CDR3, the DNA is TGTGCCAGCAGCTGGAGGGCGACAGATACGCAGTATTTT. The variable domain in full, with the rest retrieved from reference TRBV7-2 and TRBJ2-3, is GAGVSQSPSNKVTEKGKDVELRCDPISGHTALYWYRQSLGQGLEFLIYFQGNSAPDKSGLPSDRFSAERTGGSVSTLTIQRTQQEDSAVYLCASSWRATDTQYFGPGTRLTVL.

In its sample, this clone was seen once. The gene calls are TRBV18 and TRBJ2-1; 14 bases match TRBD2. The CDR3 has 15 residues. The ends lost 6 bases at V and 6 bases at J; junction bases unmatched: 4. CDR1 KGHSH and CDR2 LQKENI come from the germline V gene. As DNA, the CDR3 is TGTGCCAGCTCCCCGGGACTAGCGGGGGTCAATGAGCAGTTCTTC. Its protein product is CASSPGLAGVNEQFF.

The rearrangement links TRBV6-1 to TRBJ2-7, with D tentatively TRBD2 (5 bases). The V and J ends lost 3 bases and 6 bases respectively, with 12 bases between them. The CDR3 contains 13 residues. Per the germline V gene, CDR1 is MNHNS and CDR2 is SASEGT. CDR3 sequence: CASSDPGIFEQYF. The DNA for the CDR3 is TGTGCCAGCAGTGACCCCGGGATTTTCGAGCAGTACTTC.

This chain uses TRBV11-3 with TRBJ1-1, with D uncertain. Trimming took off 5 bases at V and 2 bases at J, with 9 bases between the two ends. CDR3 size: 13 residues. Looked up from germline, CDR1 is SGHNT and CDR2 is YENEEA. CDR3 region: CASSRTSNTEAFF. In DNA, the CDR3 is TGTGCCAGCAGCCGAACAAGTAACACTGAAGCTTTCTTT.

The chain has TRBV7-2 and TRBJ2-1, with D tentatively TRBD2 (6 bases). Germline V lookup: CDR1 SGHTA, CDR2 FQGNSA. Between the trimmed V and J ends, which lost 5 bases and 6 bases, there was a span of 14 bases. This CDR3 is 14 amino acids long. The CDR3: CASSDGTLANEQFF. In nucleotides, the CDR3 is TGTGCCAGCAGCGACGGGACTCTCGCCAATGAGCAGTTCTTC.

This chain uses TRBV7-9 with TRBJ2-3; D unclear. The CDR3 is 13 residues long. CDR1 and CDR2 from the germline V gene are SEHNR and FQNEAQ (reference sequence). V gave up 5 bases and J gave up 10 bases, with 16 bases separating them. The DNA for the CDR3 is TGTGCCAGCAGCGTCGACGGCAGGAAGGCGCAGTATTTT. Translated: CASSVDGRKAQYF.

CDR3 residues: CASSQNSNEKLFF. The CDR3 DNA reads TGTGCCAGCAGCCAAAACAGTAATGAAAAACTGTTTTTT. The chain has TRBV3-1 (or the pseudogene TRBV3-2) and TRBJ1-4; D not resolved. Trimming shortened V by 2 bases and J by 4 bases, and 5 bases separated the two germline ends. This CDR3 is built from 13 residues. In germline, CDR1 is LGHDT, CDR2 YNNKEL (reference sequence).

V and J are TRBV4-2 and TRBJ2-2; 7 nucleotides align to TRBD1. This CDR3 has 16 residues. The V gene end was trimmed by 2 bases and the J gene end by 2 bases; junction bases not matched to a gene: 5. Germline CDR1 and CDR2: LGHNA and YNFKEQ. The CDR3 sequence is CASSQMGQTNTGELFF. The CDR3 DNA reads as TGTGCCAGCAGCCAAATGGGACAGACCAACACCGGGGAGCTGTTTTTT.